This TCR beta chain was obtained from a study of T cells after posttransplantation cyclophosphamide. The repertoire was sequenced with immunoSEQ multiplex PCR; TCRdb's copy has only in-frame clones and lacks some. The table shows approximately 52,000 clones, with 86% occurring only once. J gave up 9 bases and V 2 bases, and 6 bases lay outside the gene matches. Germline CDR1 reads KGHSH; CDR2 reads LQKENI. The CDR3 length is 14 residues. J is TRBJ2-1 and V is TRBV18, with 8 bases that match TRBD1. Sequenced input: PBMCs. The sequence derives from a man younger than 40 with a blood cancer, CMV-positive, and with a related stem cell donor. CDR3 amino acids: CASSPEQGVSEQFF. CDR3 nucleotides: TGTGCCAGCTCACCAGAACAGGGGGTATCTGAGCAGTTCTTC.